Below are 21 T cell receptor beta chains sequenced from a single sample in a study of blood T cell repertoires in COVID-19. Produced via immunoSEQ multiplex PCR; TCRdb's table is partial and in-frame only. This sample has 200,000 or so clones, with over 70% found just once. Material: peripheral blood. Every receptor here comes from a man in his sixties with active or convalescent COVID-19.

The rearrangement links TRBV19 to TRBJ1-1; the D gene is possibly TRBD1 (5 bases). Germline V lookup: CDR1 LNHDA, CDR2 SQIVND (reference sequence). V lost 3 bases and J 3 bases, leaving 14 bases between the germline ends. The CDR3 extends over 15 amino acids. The CDR3 here is CASSIGRGLDTEAFF. CDR3 sequence (DNA): TGTGCCAGTAGTATCGGAAGGGGATTGGACACTGAAGCTTTCTTT.

This clone was counted only a few times. This chain joins TRBV7-9 and TRBJ1-5, with 9 bases lining up with TRBD1. J was trimmed by 4 bases and V by 0 bases; bases with no gene match: 4. This CDR3 region has 16 residues. Germline V gene data show CDR1 as SEHNR and CDR2 as FQNEAQ (reference sequence). Here the CDR3 DNA reads TGTGCCAGCAGCTTAGCGAACAGGGGGCTTAATCAGCCCCAGCATTTT. This codes for CASSLANRGLNQPQHF.

The chain uses TRBV7-7 and TRBJ2-1; D perhaps matches TRBD2 (7 bases). The CDR3 totals 19 residues. Trimming took off 1 base at V and 3 bases at J, with 22 bases between the two ends. Per the germline V gene, CDR1 is SSHAT and CDR2 is FNYEAQ (reference sequence). This CDR3 reads CASSLEGEGWVLDYNEQFF. DNA of the CDR3: TGTGCCAGCAGCTTAGAGGGGGAGGGATGGGTACTAGACTACAATGAGCAGTTCTTC.

The chain uses TRBV5-1 and TRBJ2-7, with 8 bases matching TRBD2. The V and J ends lost 4 bases and 6 bases, in that order; junction bases with no gene match: 9. Germline V gene lookup returns CDR1 SGHRS and CDR2 YFSETQ. The CDR3 covers 14 residues. The CDR3: CASSPRGVGAEQYF. CDR3 coding DNA: TGCGCCAGCAGCCCGCGGGGGGTCGGGGCCGAGCAGTACTTC.

The chain combines TRBV5-6 with TRBJ2-6; no clear D. Germline V gene data show CDR1 as SGHDT and CDR2 as YYEEEE. CDR3 length: 17 amino acids. V was pared by 0 bases and J by 4 bases, with 14 bases between. CDR3 in amino acids: CASSLGQARRGANVLTF. The CDR3 coding sequence is TGTGCCAGCAGCTTGGGGCAGGCGCGACGGGGGGCCAACGTCCTGACTTTC.

This clone was counted a few times. The chain recombines TRBV7-3 with TRBJ2-3; 7 bases map to TRBD2. Germline CDR1 is SGHTA and CDR2 is FQGTGA. This CDR3 has 14 residues. V lost 2 bases, J lost 4 bases, and 3 bases stayed unmatched. The CDR3 protein is CASSLEGRADTQYF. As DNA, the CDR3 is TGTGCCAGCAGCTTAGAAGGGAGGGCAGATACGCAGTATTTT.

The chain employs TRBV5-4 and TRBJ2-2, with TRBD2 as a possible D gene (5 bases). Trimming took 4 bases from V and 5 from J, leaving 9 bases between them. The CDR3 runs to 13 residues. Germline V lookup: CDR1 SGHNT, CDR2 YYREEE (reference sequence). In DNA form, the CDR3 reads TGTGCCAGCAGCGCGGAGGCGACCGGGGAGCTGTTTTTT. As protein: CASSAEATGELFF.

To note about this clone: One end of the junction is discordant with germline, which a read error may explain. CDR3 nucleotides: TGTGCCATCAATGAGACACCGAACACCGGGGAGCTGTTTTTT. Protein sequence: CAINETPNTGELFF. The chain has TRBV10-3 and TRBJ2-2, with D unclear. The CDR3 extends over 14 amino acids. Germline CDR1 ENHRY, CDR2 SYGVKD.

The gene calls are TRBV27 and TRBJ2-1; TRBD2 matches at 9 bases. V lost 5 bases to trimming and J lost 8 bases; unmatched junction nucleotides: 16. This CDR3 is built from 17 residues. Germline V gene lookup returns CDR1 MNHEY and CDR2 SMNVEV (reference sequence). CDR3 sequence reads: CASSPLRGREGQDEQFF. The CDR3 DNA reads TGTGCCAGCAGTCCTCTCCGAGGGCGGGAGGGCCAGGATGAGCAGTTCTTC.

The chain couples TRBV5-5 to TRBJ1-1; D is perhaps TRBD1 (5 bases). CDR3 length: 15 residues. Trimming took off 4 bases at V and 4 bases at J, with 17 bases between the two ends. The germline V gene has CDR1 SGHKS and CDR2 YYEKEE (reference sequence). The CDR3 coding sequence is TGTGCCAGCAGCCCTCGTTGGGGCTTCGGCACTGAAGCTTTCTTT. Protein product: CASSPRWGFGTEAFF.

The CDR3 here is CASSLNGGRVNTGELFF. The CDR3 nucleotides read TGTGCCAGCAGCTTAAACGGCGGGAGGGTTAACACCGGGGAGCTGTTTTTT. This chain uses TRBV7-3 with TRBJ2-2; 9 bases are a match to TRBD2. This CDR3 has 17 amino acids. Germline V gene sequence: CDR1 SGHTA, CDR2 FQGTGA. The ends lost 1 base at V and 2 bases at J; junction bases unmatched: 5.

The count of this clone is one. CDR3 loop: CASSLPGQPYNEQFF. CDR3 nucleotide sequence: TGCGCCAGCAGCTTACCCGGACAGCCCTACAATGAGCAGTTCTTC. The chain uses TRBV5-1 and TRBJ2-1; D is possibly TRBD1 (6 bases). Trimming took off 2 bases at V and 2 bases at J, with 11 bases between the two ends. The germline CDR1 and CDR2 sequences are SGHRS and YFSETQ. This CDR3 contains 15 residues.

V and J are TRBV11-3 and TRBJ2-1; possible D gene TRBD1, 6 bases. The V end lost 2 bases, the J end lost 8 bases, and 13 bases lay between the germline ends. Germline V gene lookup returns CDR1 SGHNT and CDR2 YENEEA. The CDR3 runs 14 residues. As DNA, the CDR3 is TGTGCCAGCAGCTTACGGCAGGGGTGGTATGAGCAGTTCTTC. It translates to CASSLRQGWYEQFF.

The chain employs TRBV6-1 and TRBJ1-3; unclear D gene. Germline CDR1 reads MNHNS; CDR2 reads SASEGT. This CDR3 has 14 residues. The V end lost 3 bases, the J end lost 4 bases, and 10 bases lay between the germline ends. The CDR3 DNA reads TGTGCCAGCAGTGAGTCTCTCGGGGGAAACACCATATATTTT. Translating gives CASSESLGGNTIYF.

This clone appeared once. The chain employs TRBV15 and TRBJ2-1, with D maybe TRBD2 (6 bases). The CDR3 runs to 13 residues. V shed 2 bases and J shed 11 bases, with 13 bases lying between them. Germline V gene sequence: CDR1 LNHNV, CDR2 YYDKDF (reference sequence). The CDR3 reads CATSRSRGTQQFF. The CDR3 region has the DNA TGTGCCACCAGCAGATCCAGAGGGACTCAGCAGTTCTTC.

The chain employs TRBV9 and TRBJ2-2; TRBD1 aligns across 7 bases. Germline loops: CDR1 SGDLS, CDR2 YYNGEE. The CDR3 totals 16 residues. The V gene end was trimmed by 4 bases and the J gene end by 1 base; junction bases not matched to a gene: 7. CDR3 DNA: TGTGCCAGCAGCAGACACAGGGGAGTGAACACCGGGGAGCTGTTTTTT. It yields the protein CASSRHRGVNTGELFF. The full variable domain, completed using reference TRBV9 and TRBJ2-2, is DSGVTQTPKHLITATGQRVTLRCSPRSGDLSVYWYQQSLDQGLQFLIQYYNGEERAKGNILERFSAQQFPDLHSELNLSSLELGDSALYFCASSRHRGVNTGELFFGEGSRLTVL.

V is TRBV11-1 and J is TRBJ1-1, with 7 bases that match TRBD1. The CDR3 loop spans 15 amino acids. The trim removed 1 base at V and 4 bases at J, leaving 6 bases unmatched. Germline V gene lookup returns CDR1 SGHAT and CDR2 FQDESV (reference sequence). In nucleotides, the CDR3 is TGTGCCAGCAGCTTAGAAGGGGGCGTATCCACTGAAGCTTTCTTT. Protein product: CASSLEGGVSTEAFF. The full variable domain, rest sourced from reference TRBV11-1 and TRBJ1-1, is EAEVAQSPRYKITEKSQAVAFWCDPISGHATLYWYRQILGQGPELLVQFQDESVVDDSQLPKDRFSAERLKGVDSTLKIQPAELGDSAMYLCASSLEGGVSTEAFFGQGTRLTVV.

The chain uses TRBV12-3 or TRBV12-4 and TRBJ1-6, with 8 bases lining up with TRBD1. J lost 9 bases, V lost 6 bases, and 4 bases had no gene match. This CDR3 spans 13 amino acids. In nucleotides, the CDR3 is TGTGCCAGCAGACGACAGGGGACTTCACCCCTCCACTTT. Its protein is CASRRQGTSPLHF.

This clone appeared many times. This rearrangement joins TRBV19 to TRBJ1-3; D is perhaps TRBD1 (5 bases). V dropped 10 bases and J dropped 0 bases, with 13 bases sitting between them. This CDR3 comprises 14 residues. The germline CDR1 and CDR2 sequences are LNHDA and SQIVND (reference sequence). CDR3 region: CATNRGGSGNTIYF. The CDR3 bases are TGTGCCACCAATCGCGGGGGCTCTGGAAACACCATATATTTT.

This clone was seen more than once but under ten times. The chain links TRBV7-9 to TRBJ2-7; 7 positions agree with TRBD2. Germline CDR1 and CDR2: SEHNR and FQNEAQ (reference sequence). CDR3 size: 15 residues. The V and J ends lost 4 bases and 2 bases, in that order; junction bases with no gene match: 8. The CDR3 nucleotides are TGTGCCAGCAGCTCCAAAGCGGGAATCGCCTACGAGCAGTACTTC. It is translated as CASSSKAGIAYEQYF.

The chain carries TRBV6-4 and TRBJ2-3, with D possibly being TRBD1 (6 bases). V was cut by 5 bases and J by 4 bases, with 13 bases left in between. The CDR3 length is 14 residues. Germline loops: CDR1 MRHNA, CDR2 SNTAGT. CDR3 loop: CASSLSGVADTQYF. The CDR3 DNA sequence: TGTGCCAGCAGTTTGTCAGGGGTAGCAGATACGCAGTATTTT.